This T cell receptor (beta chain) came from a study of CXCR3-negative and CXCR3-positive naive CD8 T cells (dated by TCRdb to between 2018 and 2021). Concerning the study at large: In total, some 150 million TRB reads were obtained, which works out to roughly 1.5 +/- 0.3 million reads per library. Diversity and physicochemical repertoire analyses were performed on around 10 donors pooled from two independent experiments. TRBV-TRBJ cluster analysis included naive subsets from several donors and memory cells from 3 donors. Findings and caveats that apply to the study as a whole: Both naive subsets had comparably high repertoire diversity, while memory CD8+ T cells had much lower repertoire diversity. Naive CXCR3-negative and CXCR3-positive cells from the same donor showed similar TRBV-TRBJ usage, whereas memory cells showed distinct patterns. CXCR3 expression partially decreased after cryopreservation, so most assays used freshly isolated PBMCs. Because surface CD5, which has been linked to self-reactivity in mice, was comparable between naive subsets, TCR interaction strength was also inferred from TRB CDR3 physicochemical properties.

Each CD8+ T cell subset was flow-sorted in triplicate, with roughly 310,000 cells per subset placed directly into RLT lysis buffer. Peripheral blood mononuclear cells were isolated from buffy coats by standard density gradient centrifugation. Total RNA was extracted from sorted cells with an RNeasy Mini Kit. The sequencer listed for this sample is NextSeq 550. The Human TCR Profiling Kit (MiLaboratory) was used to prepare UMI-labeled 5' RACE TRB cDNA libraries. The full amount of extracted RNA was used for cDNA synthesis, and the full amount of resulting cDNA was used for PCR amplification. Libraries were prepared in parallel with an identical number of PCR cycles. For the original study's pipeline: With a minimum of two reads required per UMI, MIGEC and MiXCR pulled out about 50,000 +/- 10,000 unique UMI-labeled TRB cDNA molecules from each library. Each library averaged around 42,000 +/- 9,900 functional in-frame TRB CDR3 nucleotide clonotypes without stop codons. Diversity metrics, including normalized Shannon-Wiener and Chao1, were computed in VDJtools after downsampling to 5000 UMI-labeled TRB molecules per sample. Clonotype-size-weighted physicochemical properties of the central five CDR3 residues (interaction energy, strength, volume and Kidera factor 4) were computed in VDJtools. The reads went through TCRdb reprocessing, and each CDR3 protein sequence gets one entry with no DNA. V and J calls and clone size were set by TCRdb, not the authors. This sample's table has entries for about 43,000 distinct CDR3 sequences. The ten largest clones capture about 10% of the sample.

A word on this clonotype: Its antigen remains unidentified.

The sequence was collected from a human donor in good health. Some clones in this sample may be carry-over from other donors' samples. The source material was memory CD8+ T cells from blood. The cell subset or site label, read with the paper, signifies: conventional CD8+ memory T cells (TMEM), sorted as controls.

The CDR3 region reads CANSFLGQGHGSPLHF. The chain uses TRBV7-3 and TRBJ1-6; TCRdb's D call of TRBD1 is untestable without DNA. The CDR3 goes from the cysteine to the phenylalanine over 16 residues. The DNA is unrecorded. Reading the germline V gene gives CDR1 SGHTA and CDR2 FQGTGA.